These 3 T cell receptor beta chains were sequenced from one sample in a study of PD-L1 blockade in urothelial cancer. Time point in this sample: peripheral blood 6 weeks after treatment start. Profiled with immunoSEQ multiplex PCR; TCRdb holds only in-frame clones, not every one. The repertoire holds 40,000 or so clones, with 82% as singletons. Sequencing used PBMCs, obtained around atezolizumab (anti-PD-L1) treatment. Receptor source: a man aged 55 to 70 with urothelial cancer.

This chain joins TRBV30 and TRBJ1-1; D remains unclear. Germline-derived CDR1 and CDR2 are GTSNPN and SVGIG (reference sequence). The V end was cut by 3 bases, the J end by 6 bases, with 8 bases between. The CDR3 is 11 amino acids. The CDR3 reads CAWRYFSEAFF. Written as DNA, the CDR3 is TGTGCCTGGAGGTACTTCTCTGAAGCTTTCTTT.

The J gene is TRBJ2-2, the V gene TRBV7-9; possible D gene TRBD2, 6 bases. CDR3 size: 16 residues. V lost 5 bases, J lost 0 bases, and 13 bases lay in between. Germline V lookup: CDR1 SEHNR, CDR2 FQNEAQ (reference sequence). The CDR3 region has the DNA TGTGCCAGCAGCACTGTTTTAGCGGCGAACACCGGGGAGCTGTTTTTT. Protein sequence: CASSTVLAANTGELFF.

The chain carries TRBV19 and TRBJ2-3, with D maybe TRBD1 (5 bases). The CDR3 totals 15 residues. Trimming stripped 3 bases from V and 0 bases from J, with 10 bases between. The germline V gene encodes CDR1 LNHDA and CDR2 SQIVND (reference sequence). The CDR3: CASSIPGISTDTQYF. DNA of the CDR3: TGTGCCAGTAGTATCCCAGGGATTAGCACAGATACGCAGTATTTT.